These 6 T cell receptor beta chains were all obtained from the same sample, sequenced in a study of shared clonotypes between healthy human individuals (dated by TCRdb to about 2020). Libraries were constructed by the immunoSEQ multiplex PCR assay. TCRdb mirrors the immuneACCESS table, restricted to in-frame sequences. Some clones are absent from its copies; in checked studies, under half trace to an unresolved V gene, and the reason for the others is unknown. The sample table records some 2.3 million clones; more than 80% of these occur just once. The ten largest clones capture 0.39% of the sample. The source material was naive CD4+ T cells from PBMCs. The cell subset or site label on this specimen signifies: CD45RA+ positively selected. The receptors originated from a man aged 18 to 35 in good health. Some clones in this sample may be carry-over from other donors' samples.

The rearrangement uses TRBV28 and TRBJ2-7, with 9 nucleotides matching TRBD1. V lost 4 bases, J lost 3 bases, and 7 bases stayed unmatched. Germline V gene sequence: CDR1 MDHEN, CDR2 SYDVKM. The CDR3 loop spans 15 amino acids. CDR3 sequence: CASSSAGQGLYEQYF. The CDR3 nucleotides read TGTGCCAGCAGTTCTGCGGGACAGGGTCTCTACGAGCAGTACTTC.

This sequence joins TRBV27 and TRBJ1-4, with 8 positions matching TRBD1. Germline V gene data show CDR1 as MNHEY and CDR2 as SMNVEV (reference sequence). This CDR3 has 16 amino acids. V trimming: 6 bases; J trimming: 8 bases; junction bases outside the gene matches: 14. The CDR3 DNA sequence: TGTGCCAGCAGCGGGCCGACAGGGGAGGTTAAGGAAAAACTGTTTTTT. Amino acid sequence: CASSGPTGEVKEKLFF.

The chain links TRBV7-8 to TRBJ1-1; weak D call: TRBD1 (5 bases). Germline CDR1 and CDR2: SGHVS and FQNEAQ. The CDR3 is 13 residues long. V was pared by 6 bases and J by 3 bases, with 11 bases between. The DNA for the CDR3 is TGTGCCAGCAGGCTACGGGGGGACACTGAAGCTTTCTTT. This translates into CASRLRGDTEAFF.

The J gene is TRBJ2-1, the V gene TRBV5-1; TRBD2 matches 8 bases. From germline, CDR1 is SGHRS and CDR2 YFSETQ. The CDR3 is made up of 16 amino acids. V was clipped by 0 bases and J by 4 bases; unmatched bases: 6. CDR3 sequence: CASSLAAGGQYNEQFF. CDR3 in DNA: TGCGCCAGCAGCTTGGCGGCGGGAGGCCAATACAATGAGCAGTTCTTC.

The chain employs TRBV2 and TRBJ2-1; no definite D call. The CDR3 covers 14 residues. V gave up 7 bases and J gave up 0 bases, with 10 bases separating them. CDR1 is SNHLY, CDR2 FYNNEI, per germline. Here the CDR3 reads CASTPDSSYNEQFF. Here the CDR3 DNA reads TGTGCCAGCACACCCGATAGCTCCTACAATGAGCAGTTCTTC.

The sample holds one count of this clone. CDR3 bases: TGTGCCTGGAGTACGAGGGGTAATAGCAATCAGCCCCAGCATTTT. It translates to CAWSTRGNSNQPQHF. This chain connects TRBV30 to TRBJ1-5; the D gene is possibly TRBD1 (5 bases). Per germline, CDR1 GTSNPN and CDR2 SVGIG (reference sequence). Trimming removed 2 bases at V and 0 bases at J, with 11 bases between. The CDR3 consists of 15 residues.